Each of the 18 T cell receptor beta chains below was sequenced from the same sample in a study of T cell changes during pregnancy in multiple sclerosis. Profiling relied on immunoSEQ multiplex PCR, and the TCRdb table lists in-frame clones only, not all of them. The sample contains 90,000 to 130,000 clones, 90% to 95% of which appear only once. Sequenced material: peripheral blood, taken in the third trimester of pregnancy. All receptors come from a female donor with multiple sclerosis, enrolled in a pregnancy study.

The chain has TRBV4-2 and TRBJ2-5; 8 nucleotides align to TRBD1. Trimming at V came to 1 base and at J to 5 bases, leaving 12 bases not matched to a gene. Germline assignment: CDR1 LGHNA and CDR2 YNFKEQ. This CDR3 is 17 amino acids long. Here the CDR3 reads CASSQAAWTGSSETQYF. For the CDR3, the DNA is TGTGCCAGCAGCCAAGCCGCCTGGACAGGGAGTAGCGAGACCCAGTACTTC.

The chain joins TRBV5-6 to TRBJ2-1; TRBD2 agrees at 8 bases. The CDR3 contains 14 residues. V was clipped by 3 bases and J by 6 bases; unmatched bases: 5. The germline gives CDR1 SGHDT, CDR2 YYEEEE. CDR3 region: CASSSGTSLNEQFF. The CDR3 DNA reads as TGTGCCAGCAGCTCCGGGACTAGTCTCAATGAGCAGTTCTTC.

The chain links TRBV11-1 to TRBJ2-1; 7 bases line up with TRBD1. After removal of 6 bases from V and 7 bases from J, the junction contained 3 bases not matched to a gene. The CDR3 loop spans 12 amino acids. Germline CDR1 is SGHAT and CDR2 is FQDESV (reference sequence). CDR3 protein: CASSYRGNEQFF. CDR3 DNA: TGTGCCAGCAGTTACAGGGGAAATGAGCAGTTCTTC.

V and J are TRBV2 and TRBJ1-4; D unresolved. The CDR3 is made up of 14 amino acids. Germline CDR1 is SNHLY and CDR2 is FYNNEI. Trimming shortened V by 7 bases and J by 8 bases, and 17 bases separated the two germline ends. In nucleotides, the CDR3 is TGTGCCAGCACGATCCGGGGAAGAGGGGAAAAACTGTTTTTT. This encodes CASTIRGRGEKLFF.

In its sample, this clone was seen once. V usage is TRBV28 and J usage is TRBJ1-2, with D unclear. The V gene lost 2 bases and the J gene lost 4 bases, with 8 bases spanning the gap. The CDR3 has 13 residues. Germline V lookup: CDR1 MDHEN, CDR2 SYDVKM. The CDR3 DNA sequence: TGTGCCAGCAGTTTACGAGGGATCTATGGCTACACCTTC. Its protein product is CASSLRGIYGYTF.

Only one count was recorded for this clone. V is TRBV11-2 and J is TRBJ2-7, with 11 bases that match TRBD2. The V gene end was trimmed by 8 bases and the J gene end by 2 bases; junction bases not matched to a gene: 8. This CDR3 has 15 amino acids. Per germline, CDR1 SGHAT and CDR2 FQNNGV. The DNA of the CDR3 is TGTGCCAGCCGAGGGACTAGCGGAGGACCCTACGAGCAGTACTTC. Residues: CASRGTSGGPYEQYF.

The chain recombines TRBV5-1 with TRBJ2-7; TRBD2 aligns across 7 bases. Trimming removed 0 bases from V and 0 bases from J; junction bases left unmatched: 0. This CDR3 region has 14 residues. CDR1 is SGHRS, CDR2 YFSETQ, per germline. CDR3 DNA sequence: TGCGCCAGCAGCTTGGGCGGGAGCTCCTACGAGCAGTACTTC. Translating gives CASSLGGSSYEQYF.

The V call is TRBV7-9, the J call TRBJ1-4; tentative D call: TRBD1 (5 bases). The CDR3 has 15 residues. The V gene lost 5 bases and the J gene lost 4 bases, with 14 bases spanning the gap. The V gene's germline CDR1 is SEHNR and CDR2 FQNEAQ (reference sequence). Written as DNA, the CDR3 is TGTGCCAGCAGCCGTTCGACAGAAAATAATGAAAAACTGTTTTTT. Protein product: CASSRSTENNEKLFF.

This clone appeared once. V usage is TRBV30 and J usage is TRBJ2-3; 8 nucleotides align to TRBD2. V was pared by 8 bases and J by 0 bases, with 4 bases of the junction left unmatched. The CDR3 has 13 residues. The germline CDR1 and CDR2 sequences are GTSNPN and SVGIG (reference sequence). This CDR3 reads CAGAGGSTDTQYF. The CDR3 DNA sequence: TGTGCCGGGGCGGGGGGAAGCACAGATACGCAGTATTTT.

This chain joins TRBV30 and TRBJ2-7, with 9 bases lining up with TRBD1. The V gene's germline CDR1 is GTSNPN and CDR2 SVGIG (reference sequence). Trimming at V came to 3 bases and at J to 3 bases, leaving 3 bases not matched to a gene. This CDR3 contains 13 residues. The CDR3 bases are TGTGCCTGGAGCGACAGGGGGATCTACGAGCAGTACTTC. Translated, it gives CAWSDRGIYEQYF.

This chain links TRBV2 with TRBJ1-2, with TRBD1 identical over 10 bases. The CDR3 spans 12 residues. CDR1 and CDR2 (germline): SNHLY, FYNNEI. J gave up 8 bases and V 6 bases, and 3 bases lay outside the gene matches. Here the CDR3 reads CASRGQGRGYTF. CDR3 DNA sequence: TGTGCCAGCAGGGGACAGGGGAGAGGCTACACCTTC. Full variable domain (outside the CDR3, taken from reference TRBV2 and TRBJ1-2): EPEVTQTPSHQVTQMGQEVILRCVPISNHLYFYWYRQILGQKVEFLVSFYNNEISEKSEIFDDQFSVERPDGSNFTLKIRSTKLEDSAMYFCASRGQGRGYTFGSGTRLTVV.

The chain has TRBV10-3 and TRBJ2-5, with D unresolved. Germline V gene sequence: CDR1 ENHRY, CDR2 SYGVKD. This CDR3 comprises 15 residues. Trimming took 2 bases from V and 3 from J, leaving 13 bases between them. This chain's CDR3 is CAISEGYRSEETQYF. The CDR3 DNA follows: TGTGCCATCAGTGAGGGCTATAGGAGCGAAGAGACCCAGTACTTC.

The CDR3, as DNA: TGTGCCAGCAGTGAACTAGCGGGAGTCAGTCACGAGCAGTACTTC. Translated, it gives CASSELAGVSHEQYF. The chain joins TRBV2 to TRBJ2-7, with 10 bases that match TRBD2. V was pared by 2 bases and J by 5 bases, with 6 bases of the junction left unmatched. Germline values: CDR1 SNHLY, CDR2 FYNNEI. The CDR3 length is 15 residues. Supplemented by reference TRBV2 and TRBJ2-7, the full variable domain reads EPEVTQTPSHQVTQMGQEVILRCVPISNHLYFYWYRQILGQKVEFLVSFYNNEISEKSEIFDDQFSVERPDGSNFTLKIRSTKLEDSAMYFCASSELAGVSHEQYFGPGTRLTVT.

This chain uses TRBV7-2 with TRBJ2-7; tentatively, D is TRBD1 (6 bases). Per the germline V gene, CDR1 is SGHTA and CDR2 is FQGNSA. V lost 2 bases to trimming and J lost 8 bases, with 19 bases between them. CDR3 length: 15 amino acids. In DNA form, the CDR3 reads TGTGCCAGCAGCTTAAGTTCCGACAGGCTATGGAAGCAGTACTTC. It translates to CASSLSSDRLWKQYF.

CDR3 amino acids: CASGAWGSYEQYF. In DNA, the CDR3 is TGTGCCAGCGGGGCCTGGGGATCCTACGAGCAGTACTTC. The chain joins TRBV5-8 to TRBJ2-7; maybe TRBD1 (5 bases). V was cut by 7 bases and J by 1 base, with 12 bases left in between. The CDR3 contains 13 residues. The germline CDR1 and CDR2 sequences are SGHTS and YDEGEE.

V is TRBV7-8 and J is TRBJ1-5; D call uncertain. V was pared by 2 bases and J by 0 bases, with 14 bases between. Germline CDR1 and CDR2: SGHVS and FQNEAQ. This CDR3 spans 17 amino acids. CDR3 bases: TGTGCCAGCAGCTTATTGGTAGGGAGATATAGCAATCAGCCCCAGCATTTT. It codes for CASSLLVGRYSNQPQHF.

This clone was detected only once. The CDR3 DNA is TGTGCCAGTAGTGACAGGGAGAACTATGGCTACACCTTC. Residues: CASSDRENYGYTF. The chain joins TRBV19 to TRBJ1-2, with 7 bases fitting TRBD1. The CDR3 runs 13 residues. CDR1 LNHDA and CDR2 SQIVND come from the germline V gene (reference sequence). The junction had 2 bases not matched to a gene; V was cut back by 5 bases and J by 2 bases. Using reference TRBV19 and TRBJ1-2 for the parts outside the CDR3, the full variable domain is DGGITQSPKYLFRKEGQNVTLSCEQNLNHDAMYWYRQDPGQGLRLIYYSQIVNDFQKGDIAEGYSVSREKKESFPLTVTSAQKNPTAFYLCASSDRENYGYTFGSGTRLTVV.

V is TRBV11-1 and J is TRBJ1-1, with D possibly matching TRBD1 (5 bases). The length of the CDR3 is 15 residues. The germline V gene has CDR1 SGHAT and CDR2 FQDESV (reference sequence). With 1 base removed from V and 0 bases from J, the gap between germline ends came to 9 bases. The DNA of the CDR3 is TGTGCCAGCAGCTTAGGCAGGGATATGAACACTGAAGCTTTCTTT. Protein product: CASSLGRDMNTEAFF.